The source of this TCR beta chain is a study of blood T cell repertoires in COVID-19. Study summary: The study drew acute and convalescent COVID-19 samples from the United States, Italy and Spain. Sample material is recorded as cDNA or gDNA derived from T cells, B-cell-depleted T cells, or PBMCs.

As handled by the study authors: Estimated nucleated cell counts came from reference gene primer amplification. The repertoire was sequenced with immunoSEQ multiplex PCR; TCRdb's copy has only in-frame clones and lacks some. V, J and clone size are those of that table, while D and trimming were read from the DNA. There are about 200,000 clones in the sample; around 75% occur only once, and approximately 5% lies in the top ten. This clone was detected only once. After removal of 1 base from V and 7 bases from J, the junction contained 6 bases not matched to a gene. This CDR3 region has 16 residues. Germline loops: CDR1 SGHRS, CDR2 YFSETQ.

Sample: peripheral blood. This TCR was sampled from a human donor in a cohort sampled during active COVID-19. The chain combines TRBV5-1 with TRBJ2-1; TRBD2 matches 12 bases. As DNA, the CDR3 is TGCGCCAGCAGCTTGTCAACGACTAGCGGGAGAAATGAGCAGTTCTTC. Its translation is CASSLSTTSGRNEQFF.